Given below is one TCR beta chain in context. The antigen remains undetermined. This record comes from a study of beta chain features in type 1 diabetes. Study in general: On cell yields, gender and age, patients and healthy donors were similar.

Every isolated RNA sample was fully reverse transcribed, so sequencing captured expressed TCRB transcripts. Profiled with immunoSEQ multiplex PCR; TCRdb holds only in-frame clones, not every one. The table records 640,000 or so clones, roughly 13% of them present only once. Study results and limitations: Patients and controls would share equally any PCR tilt toward shorter templates. Sequencing from cDNA could over-represent high-TCR-expressing cells. The study found fewer insertions and more deletions at VDJ junctions in type 1 diabetes patients. Significant though moderate, a shortening of TCRB CDR3s appeared in all four CD4+ subsets of Type 1 diabetes patients.

The material sequenced was naive CD4+ T cells from blood. The sequence derives from a man aged 18 to 29 with type 1 diabetes.

The chain's CDR3 is CASGRDTAYGYTF. The DNA of the CDR3 is TGTGCCAGCGGCCGGGACACCGCCTATGGCTACACCTTC. The chain is built from TRBV6-5 and TRBJ1-2; possible D gene TRBD1, 6 bases. Germline V gene data show CDR1 as MNHEY and CDR2 as SVGAGI. V gave up 8 bases and J gave up 4 bases, with 14 bases separating them. The CDR3 totals 13 residues.